The 20 T cell receptor beta chains given below trace back to one sample, sequenced in a study of blood T cells in healthy people across ages. Combining a sample-barcoded 5' primer with a J-beta primer mix, a second PCR ran for 7 to 11 cycles. In TCRdb, the 5' RACE reads were re-called with MiXCR into one record per CDR3 protein. The data show 550,000 to 800,000 distinct CDR3 sequences, with under 25% seen just once and roughly 3.9% held by the top ten. Sequenced input: blood. These receptors were collected from a man in his 70s in good health.

This clonotype was observed a few times. The genes are TRBV10-3 and TRBJ2-7, with D maybe TRBD1 (6 bases). Trimming cost V 6 bases and J 3 bases, with 15 bases left between them. The germline V gene encodes CDR1 ENHRY and CDR2 SYGVKD. This CDR3 spans 14 amino acids. DNA for the CDR3: TGTGCCATCAGAACCGGGACAACCTACTACGAGCAGTACTTC. This encodes CAIRTGTTYYEQYF.

In its sample, this clonotype was seen a few times. One end of the junction does not line up with germline, which may come from a read error. The chain uses TRBV6-6 and TRBJ1-3, with D unresolved. Looked up from germline, CDR1 is MNHNY and CDR2 is SVGAGI (reference sequence). This CDR3 has 12 residues. This chain's CDR3 is CASSNSGNTIYF. The CDR3 DNA is TGTGCCAGCAGTAACTCTGGAAACACCATATATTTT.

This clonotype came up a few times. The chain couples TRBV7-9 to TRBJ1-2, with 7 bases matching TRBD1. Germline V CDR1 and CDR2: SEHNR, FQNEAQ (reference sequence). J lost 8 bases, V lost 5 bases, and 8 bases had no gene match. This CDR3 is built from 13 residues. The CDR3 DNA is TGTGCCAGCAGCCCGACAGGGTATGGGGGCTACACCTTC. This gives the protein CASSPTGYGGYTF.

This chain uses TRBV5-1 with TRBJ2-3; D uncertain. The CDR3 has 16 amino acids. Germline lookup yields CDR1 SGHRS and CDR2 YFSETQ. Trimming removed 0 bases at V and 2 bases at J, with 13 bases between. DNA for the CDR3: TGCGCCAGCAGCTTGGCCTTGGACGGTCACACAGATACGCAGTATTTT. The encoded protein is CASSLALDGHTDTQYF.

This clonotype showed up just a few times. CDR3: CASSQVSGLAGRTDTQYF. Written as DNA, the CDR3 is TGCGCCAGCAGCCAAGTATCCGGACTAGCGGGCCGGACAGATACGCAGTATTTT. This rearrangement joins TRBV4-1 to TRBJ2-3; TRBD2 matches at 11 bases. Germline V lookup: CDR1 MGHRA, CDR2 YSYEKL. J was trimmed by 3 bases and V by 1 base; bases with no gene match: 9. The CDR3 runs to 18 residues.

The V and J genes are TRBV3-1 and TRBJ2-5; 7 nucleotides align to TRBD2. CDR1 and CDR2 (germline): LGHDT, YNNKEL (reference sequence). The junction had 13 bases not matched to a gene; V was cut back by 4 bases and J by 5 bases. The length of the CDR3 is 16 residues. Here the CDR3 reads CASSPGTGGGSETQYF. In DNA form, the CDR3 reads TGTGCCAGCAGCCCCGGTACGGGGGGAGGTTCGGAGACCCAGTACTTC.

The sample holds many counts of this clonotype. The chain uses TRBV7-8 and TRBJ2-3; D unresolved. The CDR3 has 11 amino acids. CDR1 is SGHVS, CDR2 FQNEAQ, per germline. V lost 5 bases and J lost 5, with 5 bases in between. CDR3 in DNA: TGTGCCAGCAGCCTGATAGATACGCAGTATTTT. Residues: CASSLIDTQYF.

DNA of the CDR3: TGCAGTGCTAGATGGGCTAGCGGGAGCCACGAGCAGTACTTC. This translates into CSARWASGSHEQYF. V usage is TRBV20-1 and J usage is TRBJ2-5; 10 bases fit TRBD2. The tail of the sequence fits TRBJ2-7 better, so the J call may be wrong. The CDR3 loop spans 14 amino acids. Germline V gene sequence: CDR1 DFQATT, CDR2 SNEGSKA (reference sequence).

The table lists this clonotype with a few counts. This chain connects TRBV7-9 to TRBJ1-2, with D possibly TRBD1 on 5 matching bases. CDR1 and CDR2 (germline): SEHNR, FQNEAQ (reference sequence). The CDR3 consists of 11 residues. V shed 5 bases and J shed 7 bases, with 8 bases lying between them. The CDR3 region is CASSTGPGYTF. The CDR3, as DNA: TGTGCCAGCAGCACGGGACCTGGCTACACCTTC. The full variable domain, completed using reference TRBV7-9 and TRBJ1-2, is DTGVSQNPRHKITKRGQNVTFRCDPISEHNRLYWYRQTLGQGPEFLTYFQNEAQLEKSRLLSDRFSAERPKGSFSTLEIQRTEQGDSAMYLCASSTGPGYTFGSGTRLTVV.

V gene TRBV12-3 or TRBV12-4 combines with J gene TRBJ2-1, with D perhaps TRBD2 (7 bases). The CDR3 is made up of 18 amino acids. With 7 bases removed from V and 0 bases from J, the gap between germline ends came to 22 bases. The DNA of the CDR3 is TGTGCCAGCAATCCGGGACATATACTAGCGAGCTCCTACAATGAGCAGTTCTTC. This encodes CASNPGHILASSYNEQFF.

The chain is built from TRBV12-3 or TRBV12-4 and TRBJ2-7, with TRBD1 identical over 9 bases. The J segment lost 3 bases and the V segment lost 6 bases, leaving 9 bases of the junction unmatched. This CDR3 has 15 residues. CDR3 nucleotides: TGTGCCAGCAGCAGAGCCCCGGGACAGGGCTACGAGCAGTACTTC. Its protein product is CASSRAPGQGYEQYF.

This clonotype was recorded a few times. V and J are TRBV7-9 and TRBJ2-3, with 13 bases identical to TRBD2. Germline lookup yields CDR1 SEHNR and CDR2 FQNEAQ (reference sequence). V dropped 5 bases and J dropped 2; count of bases not matched to a gene: 4. The CDR3 is made up of 16 amino acids. The CDR3 loop is CASSQGLAGFTDTQYF. The CDR3 DNA reads TGTGCCAGCAGCCAGGGACTAGCGGGATTCACAGATACGCAGTATTTT.

This clonotype was counted once. J is TRBJ1-1 and V is TRBV9; a weak D match, TRBD1 (5 bases). Germline lookup yields CDR1 SGDLS and CDR2 YYNGEE. Trimming left V 0 bases short and J 8 bases short, with 8 bases between. The CDR3 length is 12 residues. The CDR3 sequence is CASSVGDAEAFF. The CDR3 coding sequence is TGTGCCAGCAGCGTAGGGGACGCCGAAGCTTTCTTT.

V gene TRBV18 combines with J gene TRBJ2-1, with TRBD2 matching 10 bases. Per germline, CDR1 KGHSH and CDR2 LQKENI. This CDR3 contains 19 residues. V was pared by 1 base and J by 0 bases, with 9 bases of the junction left unmatched. This chain's CDR3 is CASSPRPSGGQSSYNEQFF. In nucleotides, the CDR3 is TGTGCCAGCTCACCACGGCCTAGCGGGGGCCAGAGCTCCTACAATGAGCAGTTCTTC.

Remarks on this clonotype: An end of the junction does not agree with germline; a read error may underlie this. The V call is TRBV2, the J call TRBJ2-3; perhaps TRBD2 as D (5 bases). Germline V gives CDR1 SNHLY, CDR2 FYNNEI. The CDR3 sequence is 15 residues long. CDR3 amino acids: CTSSESGLFSDTQYF. Here the CDR3 DNA reads TGTACCAGCAGTGAATCTGGACTCTTTTCAGATACGCAGTATTTT.

This chain joins TRBV20-1 and TRBJ2-1, with a tentative D call TRBD2 (5 bases). CDR3 size: 15 residues. From germline, CDR1 is DFQATT and CDR2 SNEGSKA (reference sequence). The V end was cut by 5 bases, the J end by 4 bases, with 18 bases between. This chain's CDR3 is CSAVKSGPVYNEQFF. The CDR3 DNA sequence: TGCAGTGCTGTAAAAAGCGGCCCGGTATACAATGAGCAGTTCTTC.

The rearrangement links TRBV7-9 to TRBJ1-6; a possible D gene is TRBD1 (5 bases). Trimming pared 5 bases from V and 13 bases from J, leaving 27 bases between. From germline, CDR1 is SEHNR and CDR2 FQNEAQ (reference sequence). The CDR3 loop spans 17 amino acids. The CDR3 protein is CASSPANGRDPGSPLHF. The DNA for the CDR3 is TGTGCCAGCAGCCCAGCTAATGGACGGGACCCGGGGAGTCCCCTCCACTTT.

This clonotype was seen a handful of times. This chain joins TRBV7-9 and TRBJ2-5; a weak D match, TRBD2 (5 bases). Germline assignment: CDR1 SEHNR and CDR2 FQNEAQ (reference sequence). The CDR3 sequence is 15 residues long. Trimming removed 5 bases at V and 2 bases at J, with 15 bases between. DNA for the CDR3: TGTGCCAGCAGCCTCTCGGAGGTCGGACAAGAGACCCAGTACTTC. Translating it yields CASSLSEVGQETQYF. Full variable domain (remainder filled in from reference TRBV7-9 and TRBJ2-5): DTGVSQNPRHKITKRGQNVTFRCDPISEHNRLYWYRQTLGQGPEFLTYFQNEAQLEKSRLLSDRFSAERPKGSFSTLEIQRTEQGDSAMYLCASSLSEVGQETQYFGPGTRLLVL.

The rearrangement joins TRBV12-3 or TRBV12-4 to TRBJ2-1; no clear D. Between the trimmed V and J ends, which lost 2 bases and 2 bases, there was a span of 13 bases. The CDR3 totals 16 residues. This CDR3 reads CASSLSVYPPYNEQFF. The CDR3 DNA is TGTGCCAGCAGTTTATCTGTCTATCCGCCCTACAATGAGCAGTTCTTC.

The chain recombines TRBV27 with TRBJ1-5; D not resolved. Germline lookup yields CDR1 MNHEY and CDR2 SMNVEV (reference sequence). The CDR3 consists of 11 residues. Deletions cut 10 bases from V and 6 bases from J, with 10 bases between. Written as DNA, the CDR3 is TGTGCCACCGGTCGGGGTCAGCCCCAGCATTTT. As protein: CATGRGQPQHF.